Shown below are 26 T cell receptor beta chains from a single sample sequenced in a study of shared clonotypes between healthy human individuals. Using immunoSEQ multiplex PCR, the repertoire was profiled, and TCRdb retains in-frame clones only, with some absent. The table records fewer than 1 million clones, 90% to 97% of them present only once. Naive CD8 isolation took CD45RO-negative cells positively selected for CCR7 and excluded terminally differentiated effector memory CD45RA+ cells. Sequencing was carried out using naive CD8+ T cells sorted from blood. The source is a man younger than 40 in good health.

The chain couples TRBV9 to TRBJ2-3; D is uncertain. Germline values: CDR1 SGDLS, CDR2 YYNGEE. This CDR3 is built from 12 residues. V was clipped by 7 bases and J by 7 bases, with 13 bases between them. As DNA, the CDR3 is TGTGCCAGCTCCCCAGCGTCTAATACGCAGTATTTT. Translated, it gives CASSPASNTQYF.

The chain recombines TRBV7-9 with TRBJ2-2; the D is unclear. V lost 5 bases and J 3 bases, leaving 7 bases between the germline ends. CDR1 SEHNR and CDR2 FQNEAQ come from the germline V gene (reference sequence). The CDR3 is 13 residues long. The CDR3 region is CASSPVDTGELFF. The CDR3, as DNA: TGTGCCAGCAGCCCAGTGGACACCGGGGAGCTGTTTTTT.

This chain connects TRBV28 to TRBJ1-2; D gene uncertain. V was cut by 3 bases and J by 5 bases, with 19 bases left in between. The CDR3 spans 16 residues. The germline CDR1 and CDR2 sequences are MDHEN and SYDVKM. CDR3 DNA sequence: TGTGCCAGCAGTTTTGCAAGGGAAGGGCTTTATTATGGCTACACCTTC. It yields the protein CASSFAREGLYYGYTF.

The chain joins TRBV19 to TRBJ2-2; D remains unclear. Germline V gene sequence: CDR1 LNHDA, CDR2 SQIVND (reference sequence). The V gene lost 7 bases and the J gene lost 1 base, with 10 bases spanning the gap. This CDR3 spans 14 amino acids. CDR3 sequence (DNA): TGTGCCAGTAATACGTGGGAGAACACCGGGGAGCTGTTTTTT. It specifies CASNTWENTGELFF.

The chain couples TRBV7-8 to TRBJ2-7; 7 bases align to TRBD1. The CDR3 sequence is 15 residues long. With V trimmed by 5 bases and J by 6 bases, 13 bases remained unmatched. Germline V gene sequence: CDR1 SGHVS, CDR2 FQNEAQ. The CDR3, as DNA: TGTGCCAGCAGCCCCATGACAGGGAAGGGCCGCGAGCAGTACTTC. It specifies CASSPMTGKGREQYF.

V and J are TRBV11-2 and TRBJ2-7; tentative D call: TRBD2 (5 bases). The CDR3 runs 14 residues. The germline V gene encodes CDR1 SGHAT and CDR2 FQNNGV. The V end was cut by 10 bases, the J end by 6 bases, with 22 bases between. The CDR3 region has the DNA TGTGCCACCAACTATCGGGCCGGGAAGGGCGAGCAGTACTTC. It translates to CATNYRAGKGEQYF.

The chain employs TRBV27 and TRBJ2-1; 7 nucleotides agree with TRBD2. V lost 2 bases and J lost 12; bases outside the gene matches: 10. Germline V gene lookup returns CDR1 MNHEY and CDR2 SMNVEV (reference sequence). The CDR3 contains 14 residues. The CDR3 DNA sequence: TGTGCCAGCAGTTTAGGTGGGAGGGCCTTATGGCAGTTCTTC. Its protein product is CASSLGGRALWQFF.

The chain uses TRBV5-4 and TRBJ2-2, with TRBD1 identical over 10 bases. Germline assignment: CDR1 SGHNT and CDR2 YYREEE (reference sequence). The junction had 3 bases not matched to a gene; V was cut back by 4 bases and J by 6 bases. The CDR3 is 14 amino acids. CDR3 sequence (DNA): TGTGCCAGCAGCGAGGACAGGGGGGCCGGGGAGCTGTTTTTT. Amino acids: CASSEDRGAGELFF.

This clone was counted once. This rearrangement joins TRBV7-2 to TRBJ1-5; D ambiguous. The CDR3 spans 17 residues. Per the germline V gene, CDR1 is SGHTA and CDR2 is FQGNSA. V gave up 2 bases and J gave up 0 bases, with 14 bases separating them. DNA of the CDR3: TGTGCCAGCAGCTTAAGTACTGGAATCAATAGCAATCAGCCCCAGCATTTT. Translation gives CASSLSTGINSNQPQHF.

This clone was picked up one time. The chain combines TRBV4-3 with TRBJ1-2, with D possibly being TRBD1 (5 bases). The V gene lost 4 bases and the J gene lost 8 bases, with 20 bases spanning the gap. The germline V gene has CDR1 LGHNA and CDR2 YSLEER. The CDR3 spans 15 residues. CDR3 DNA sequence: TGCGCCAGCAGCCCCGCCCGGGGAAGCGCAGGGGGCTACACCTTC. It is translated as CASSPARGSAGGYTF.

This clone was seen once. The rearrangement uses TRBV30 and TRBJ2-7, with TRBD1 matching over 9 bases. This CDR3 has 15 residues. Germline loops: CDR1 GTSNPN, CDR2 SVGIG (reference sequence). Unmatched junction bases numbered 5, after V lost 0 bases and J lost 2 bases. CDR3 in DNA: TGTGCCTGGAGTGTTATAACAGGGGGCCCCTACGAGCAGTACTTC. Residues: CAWSVITGGPYEQYF.

This clone was counted once. This sequence joins TRBV6-1 and TRBJ2-1; 10 positions agree with TRBD1. With 6 bases clipped from V and 6 bases from J, the junction kept 5 bases outside the gene matches. CDR3 length: 14 residues. Germline CDR1 reads MNHNS; CDR2 reads SASEGT. The CDR3 sequence: CASSPGTGANEQFF. CDR3 coding DNA: TGTGCCAGCAGCCCCGGGACAGGGGCCAATGAGCAGTTCTTC.

This clone was seen just once. Other DNA sequences from this sample encode an identical CDR3 as well. V is TRBV9 and J is TRBJ1-3; D gene unclear. The CDR3 runs 17 residues. Trimming left V 1 base short and J 0 bases short, with 14 bases between. The germline V gene has CDR1 SGDLS and CDR2 YYNGEE. The CDR3 spells CASSVSGGSNSGNTIYF. The DNA of the CDR3 is TGTGCCAGCAGCGTAAGTGGAGGGAGCAACTCTGGAAACACCATATATTTT.

V and J are TRBV7-9 and TRBJ2-5, with TRBD2 matching 11 bases. V shed 5 bases, J shed 1 base, and the junction held 6 bases outside the gene matches. The CDR3 loop spans 16 amino acids. The germline V gene has CDR1 SEHNR and CDR2 FQNEAQ (reference sequence). The CDR3 DNA reads TGTGCCAGCAGCGACACTGGACTAGCGGGCCAAGAGACCCAGTACTTC. Its protein product is CASSDTGLAGQETQYF.

This clone appeared once. This sequence joins TRBV11-2 and TRBJ2-6; D might be TRBD1 (6 bases). From germline, CDR1 is SGHAT and CDR2 FQNNGV. This CDR3 has 17 residues. V lost 1 base and J lost 1, with 11 bases in between. The CDR3 region is CASSLARGESGANVLTF. CDR3 nucleotides: TGTGCCAGCAGCTTAGCCAGGGGAGAGTCTGGGGCCAACGTCCTGACTTTC.

This clone was recorded a few times. The CDR3 sequence: CASSLYMVREVTDTQYF. The CDR3, as DNA: TGTGCCAGCAGTTTATACATGGTGCGGGAGGTCACAGATACGCAGTATTTT. This chain joins TRBV27 and TRBJ2-3; TRBD2 agrees at 8 bases. CDR3 length: 17 residues. Per germline, CDR1 MNHEY and CDR2 SMNVEV (reference sequence). J was trimmed by 2 bases and V by 1 base; bases with no gene match: 8.

This chain connects TRBV5-1 to TRBJ2-2; 7 bases match TRBD2. CDR1 SGHRS and CDR2 YFSETQ come from the germline V gene. V shed 3 bases and J 7 bases; nucleotides not matched to a gene: 9. This CDR3 is built from 15 residues. The CDR3 here is CASSWTSSGIGELFF. In DNA, the CDR3 is TGCGCCAGCAGCTGGACTAGTTCCGGGATCGGGGAGCTGTTTTTT.

This chain joins TRBV27 and TRBJ2-1, with 8 bases fitting TRBD2. With V trimmed by 5 bases and J by 5 bases, 11 bases remained unmatched. This CDR3 comprises 16 residues. Germline V gives CDR1 MNHEY, CDR2 SMNVEV (reference sequence). CDR3 sequence (DNA): TGTGCCAGCAGTCTATTAGCGGGAACGGCAGACAATGAGCAGTTCTTC. Its translation: CASSLLAGTADNEQFF.

This clone has a single count. CDR3 sequence: CASSPLGDQPQHF. CDR3 sequence (DNA): TGTGCCAGCAGTCCCCTCGGGGATCAGCCCCAGCATTTT. This rearrangement joins TRBV6-4 to TRBJ1-5; D ambiguous. Germline V gene data show CDR1 as MRHNA and CDR2 as SNTAGT. Trimming stripped 5 bases from V and 5 bases from J, with 10 bases between. There are 13 residues in the CDR3.

The chain has TRBV6-5 and TRBJ2-1; TRBD1 matches 7 bases. The CDR3 is 16 amino acids. Germline V CDR1 and CDR2: MNHEY, SVGAGI. V dropped 2 bases and J dropped 4; count of bases not matched to a gene: 8. The CDR3 sequence is CASSYAPGTDYNEQFF. CDR3 sequence (DNA): TGTGCCAGCAGTTACGCACCGGGGACAGATTACAATGAGCAGTTCTTC.

The chain joins TRBV29-1 to TRBJ2-3; D gene unclear. Deletions cut 2 bases from V and 10 bases from J, with 19 bases between. The CDR3 is made up of 14 amino acids. Germline V gene lookup returns CDR1 SQVTM and CDR2 ANQGSEA. The CDR3 sequence: CSVESEVVAVAQYF. CDR3 nucleotide sequence: TGCAGCGTTGAATCTGAAGTGGTGGCGGTAGCGCAGTATTTT.

V is TRBV5-4 and J is TRBJ1-4; the match to TRBD1 covers 8 bases. Germline CDR1 and CDR2: SGHNT and YYREEE (reference sequence). V trimming: 9 bases; J trimming: 14 bases; junction bases outside the gene matches: 12. CDR3 size: 12 residues. The DNA for the CDR3 is TGTGCCACCCAGGGGGCCTCCGGCGTGCTGTTTTTT. Its translation is CATQGASGVLFF.

The J gene is TRBJ2-6, the V gene TRBV27; D ambiguous. The V gene's germline CDR1 is MNHEY and CDR2 SMNVEV (reference sequence). This CDR3 region has 17 residues. Between the trimmed V and J ends, which lost 3 bases and 2 bases, there was a span of 14 bases. The CDR3 reads CASSFAIEVAGANVLTF. DNA for the CDR3: TGTGCCAGCAGTTTCGCCATAGAAGTCGCTGGGGCCAACGTCCTGACTTTC.

This clone appeared once. The V call is TRBV29-1, the J call TRBJ2-3; 11 bases align to TRBD1. The CDR3 contains 16 residues. Germline values: CDR1 SQVTM, CDR2 ANQGSEA. Trimming took 6 bases from V and 3 from J; bases not matched to a gene: 11. Written as DNA, the CDR3 is TGCAGCGTCGCCGTAGGGGGACAGGGGGGAACAGATACGCAGTATTTT. It is translated as CSVAVGGQGGTDTQYF.

In DNA form, the CDR3 reads TGTGCCAGCAGTTTAGCAGATAGCACAGATACGCAGTATTTT. It specifies CASSLADSTDTQYF. This rearrangement joins TRBV28 to TRBJ2-3; D unclear. V was clipped by 2 bases and J by 0 bases, with 6 bases between them. This CDR3 contains 14 residues. The germline V gene has CDR1 MDHEN and CDR2 SYDVKM.

This chain uses TRBV29-1 with TRBJ2-1; 10 bases fit TRBD1. J gave up 7 bases and V 6 bases, and 12 bases lay outside the gene matches. Germline assignment: CDR1 SQVTM and CDR2 ANQGSEA. There are 15 residues in the CDR3. The CDR3 DNA is TGCAGCGTGGCCCTTAGACAGGGGGCGCTTAATGAGCAGTTCTTC. As protein: CSVALRQGALNEQFF.